Listed here are 13 T cell receptor beta chains from one sample, sequenced in a study of shared clonotypes between healthy human individuals. TCRdb's copy holds only in-frame clones and misses some; the assay was immunoSEQ multiplex PCR. The profile shows roughly 2 million clones, 95% of them singletons. The source material was naive CD4+ T cells sorted from blood. Subset meaning: CD45RA+ positively selected. The receptors shown here come from a man in his late teens or twenties in good health.

Note on this clone: Within the sample, other DNA sequences also encode this same CDR3. This chain connects TRBV10-3 to TRBJ1-1, with D possibly being TRBD1 (5 bases). Germline V gene lookup returns CDR1 ENHRY and CDR2 SYGVKD. The V end was cut by 4 bases, the J end by 1 base, with 7 bases between. This CDR3 comprises 13 residues. CDR3 in amino acids: CAISGDPNTEAFF. In nucleotides, the CDR3 is TGTGCCATCAGTGGGGACCCGAACACTGAAGCTTTCTTT.

The V and J genes are TRBV4-1 and TRBJ2-1; tentative D call: TRBD2 (6 bases). Germline CDR1 reads MGHRA; CDR2 reads YSYEKL. This CDR3 has 16 residues. V lost 3 bases to trimming and J lost 4 bases, with 16 bases between them. The CDR3 DNA reads as TGCGCCAGCAGCCAGGAGGTGGCTAGCGAGTACAATGAGCAGTTCTTC. Protein product: CASSQEVASEYNEQFF.

J is TRBJ2-7 and V is TRBV7-8; 12 bases align to TRBD2. The CDR3 is made up of 14 amino acids. V shed 5 bases, J shed 2 bases, and the junction held 1 base outside the gene matches. The germline V gene has CDR1 SGHVS and CDR2 FQNEAQ. The CDR3 loop reads CASSRTSGTYEQYF. The CDR3 DNA follows: TGTGCCAGCAGCCGGACTAGCGGGACCTACGAGCAGTACTTC.

This clone appeared a single time. This chain uses TRBV5-1 with TRBJ1-2, with D possibly TRBD1 on 5 matching bases. Trimming shortened V by 2 bases and J by 2 bases, and 10 bases separated the two germline ends. Germline CDR1 SGHRS, CDR2 YFSETQ. The CDR3 is 14 residues long. The CDR3: CASSFVQANYGYTF. For the CDR3, the DNA is TGCGCCAGCAGCTTTGTACAGGCCAACTATGGCTACACCTTC. The variable domain in full, completed from reference TRBV5-1 and TRBJ1-2, reads KAGVTQTPRYLIKTRGQQVTLSCSPISGHRSVSWYQQTPGQGLQFLFEYFSETQRNKGNFPGRFSGRQFSNSRSEMNVSTLELGDSALYLCASSFVQANYGYTFGSGTRLTVV.

On this clone itself: The sample contains more than one DNA sequence encoding this CDR3. This chain connects TRBV5-4 to TRBJ2-7; D is perhaps TRBD1 (5 bases). Per germline, CDR1 SGHNT and CDR2 YYREEE (reference sequence). The CDR3 is 13 amino acids. V lost 0 bases and J 3 bases, leaving 7 bases between the germline ends. CDR3 region: CASSLGRDYEQYF. The CDR3 DNA reads as TGTGCCAGCAGCTTGGGCAGGGACTACGAGCAGTACTTC.

This rearrangement joins TRBV18 to TRBJ1-1, with unresolved D. There are 15 residues in the CDR3. The V end lost 2 bases, the J end lost 0 bases, and 10 bases lay between the germline ends. Germline V gene lookup returns CDR1 KGHSH and CDR2 LQKENI. The CDR3 DNA is TGTGCCAGCTCACCAAGGGTACTGTTGAACACTGAAGCTTTCTTT. Translation: CASSPRVLLNTEAFF.

With respect to this clone: Other nucleotide sequences in the sample specify the same CDR3. The chain links TRBV5-1 to TRBJ2-2, with TRBD2 matching over 14 bases. CDR1 and CDR2 (germline): SGHRS, YFSETQ. The CDR3 is 15 amino acids. J gave up 6 bases and V 4 bases, and 2 bases lay outside the gene matches. The CDR3 sequence: CASSTGLAGAGELFF. The CDR3 region has the DNA TGCGCCAGCAGCACGGGACTAGCGGGAGCCGGGGAGCTGTTTTTT.

The chain is built from TRBV14 and TRBJ1-4; D might be TRBD1 (6 bases). The V and J ends lost 5 bases and 8 bases respectively, with 15 bases between them. The length of the CDR3 is 14 residues. Per germline, CDR1 SGHDN and CDR2 FVKESK. In DNA form, the CDR3 reads TGTGCCAGCAGCTTCCAGGGGCTTGGCGAAAAACTGTTTTTT. It yields the protein CASSFQGLGEKLFF. The whole variable domain, filled in from reference TRBV14 and TRBJ1-4, reads EAGVTQFPSHSVIEKGQTVTLRCDPISGHDNLYWYRRVMGKEIKFLLHFVKESKQDESGMPNNRFLAERTGGTYSTLKVQPAELEDSGVYFCASSFQGLGEKLFFGSGTQLSVL.

The chain recombines TRBV5-1 with TRBJ1-6; D possibly corresponds to TRBD1 (6 bases). Per the germline V gene, CDR1 is SGHRS and CDR2 is YFSETQ. The ends were cut back, 4 bases at V and 10 bases at J, with 18 bases in the middle. The length of the CDR3 is 15 residues. CDR3 residues: CASSPEAQGGSPLHF. In DNA form, the CDR3 reads TGCGCCAGCAGCCCGGAGGCACAGGGAGGGTCACCCCTCCACTTT. Full variable domain (missing parts from reference TRBV5-1 and TRBJ1-6): KAGVTQTPRYLIKTRGQQVTLSCSPISGHRSVSWYQQTPGQGLQFLFEYFSETQRNKGNFPGRFSGRQFSNSRSEMNVSTLELGDSALYLCASSPEAQGGSPLHFGNGTRLTVT.

V gene TRBV11-2 combines with J gene TRBJ1-1; unclear D gene. Germline lookup yields CDR1 SGHAT and CDR2 FQNNGV. With 7 bases removed from V and 5 bases from J, the gap between germline ends came to 5 bases. This CDR3 spans 10 amino acids. CDR3: CASTRTEAFF. The CDR3 DNA is TGTGCCAGCACCCGAACTGAAGCTTTCTTT.

The chain couples TRBV2 to TRBJ2-1; 8 positions agree with TRBD2. Per germline, CDR1 SNHLY and CDR2 FYNNEI. Unmatched junction bases numbered 12, after V lost 6 bases and J lost 8 bases. The CDR3 contains 15 residues. In DNA form, the CDR3 reads TGTGCCAGCAGGGCTAGCGGGTTCGTCGGCGATGAGCAGTTCTTC. Protein: CASRASGFVGDEQFF.

This clone was detected only once. The chain is built from TRBV13 and TRBJ2-5; D unclear. Germline CDR1 is PRHDT and CDR2 is FYEKMQ (reference sequence). Trimming took off 4 bases at V and 4 bases at J, with 10 bases between the two ends. This CDR3 has 13 amino acids. The CDR3 loop is CASSSTLSETQYF. The CDR3 bases are TGTGCCAGCAGCTCCACTCTATCAGAGACCCAGTACTTC.

The genes are TRBV11-3 and TRBJ2-3; perhaps TRBD1 as D (6 bases). CDR1 is SGHNT and CDR2 is YENEEA in the germline V gene. The germline V and J ends were trimmed by 5 bases and 1 base, with 10 bases remaining between them. This CDR3 comprises 14 residues. CDR3 sequence: CASSRRQGTDTQYF. The CDR3 DNA reads as TGTGCCAGCAGCCGGAGACAGGGCACAGATACGCAGTATTTT.